The 21 T cell receptor beta chains presented below share a single source sample, sequenced in a study of T cells after yellow fever vaccination. One entry per CDR3 protein results from TCRdb running MiXCR on the 5' RACE reads. The data contain 110,000 or so distinct CDR3 sequences, roughly 7.9% of them singletons. This specimen was CD4+ T cells sorted from PBMCs, taken more than 35 days after the first yellow fever vaccination. These receptor sequences come from a man younger than 30 who received the YFV17D yellow fever vaccine.

The chain links TRBV7-2 to TRBJ2-2, with TRBD2 as a possible D gene (6 bases). Germline V gives CDR1 SGHTA, CDR2 FQGNSA. This CDR3 has 16 residues. The V and J ends lost 5 bases and 7 bases respectively, with 20 bases between them. In DNA form, the CDR3 reads TGTGCCAGCAGCCCTAGGGAACTAGCTAATGTCGGGGAGCTGTTTTTT. It translates to CASSPRELANVGELFF.

Many counts were recorded for this clonotype. This CDR3 is CASSLGIELAGADTQYF. The DNA for the CDR3 is TGCGCCAGCAGCTTGGGCATTGAACTAGCGGGGGCAGATACGCAGTATTTT. V gene TRBV5-1 combines with J gene TRBJ2-3; 11 nucleotides agree with TRBD2. CDR3 length: 17 amino acids. CDR1 is SGHRS, CDR2 YFSETQ, per germline. The V gene end was trimmed by 0 bases and the J gene end by 4 bases; junction bases not matched to a gene: 7.

This rearrangement joins TRBV25-1 to TRBJ1-5, with D perhaps TRBD1 (6 bases). V lost 4 bases and J lost 5, with 21 bases in between. The CDR3 has 17 residues. Germline lookup yields CDR1 MGHDK and CDR2 SYGVNS. The CDR3: CASSGEGRAGEYQPQHF. For the CDR3, the DNA is TGTGCCAGCAGTGGGGAGGGCAGGGCAGGGGAATATCAGCCCCAGCATTTT.

This clonotype occurred many times. The rearrangement uses TRBV6-5 and TRBJ1-2; TRBD1 aligns across 8 bases. The V and J ends lost 2 bases and 1 base, in that order; junction bases with no gene match: 3. Germline V gives CDR1 MNHEY, CDR2 SVGAGI. The CDR3 extends over 15 amino acids. Here the CDR3 reads CASSYNRGDNYGYTF. CDR3 in DNA: TGTGCCAGCAGTTACAACAGGGGGGATAACTATGGCTACACCTTC.

Many counts were recorded for this clonotype. V is TRBV12-3 or TRBV12-4 and J is TRBJ2-3; 7 positions match TRBD2. The CDR3 runs 15 residues. The J segment lost 3 bases and the V segment lost 2 bases, leaving 5 bases of the junction unmatched. The CDR3 DNA sequence: TGTGCCAGCAGTTTACGGGGGGAAGCTACAGATACGCAGTATTTT. Translating gives CASSLRGEATDTQYF.

This clonotype was recorded many times. The V gene is TRBV5-6, the J gene TRBJ2-5, with TRBD1 as a possible D gene (6 bases). Looked up from germline, CDR1 is SGHDT and CDR2 is YYEEEE. This CDR3 has 14 residues. V lost 4 bases, J lost 2 bases, and 12 bases lay in between. The CDR3 sequence: CASSPGTPQETQYF. As DNA, the CDR3 is TGTGCCAGCAGCCCTGGGACACCACAAGAGACCCAGTACTTC. The full variable domain, completed using reference TRBV5-6 and TRBJ2-5, is DAGVTQSPTHLIKTRGQQVTLRCSPKSGHDTVSWYQQALGQGPQFIFQYYEEEERQRGNFPDRFSGHQFPNYSSELNVNALLLGDSALYLCASSPGTPQETQYFGPGTRLLVL.

The J gene is TRBJ1-2, the V gene TRBV7-6, with D possibly being TRBD1 (6 bases). With 5 bases removed from V and 8 bases from J, the gap between germline ends came to 21 bases. The CDR3 sequence is 15 residues long. CDR1 and CDR2 (germline): SGHVS, FNYEAQ. CDR3 loop: CASSQFEGGSGGYTF. The CDR3 DNA follows: TGTGCCAGCAGCCAATTCGAGGGGGGGTCTGGCGGCTACACCTTC.

In its sample, this clonotype was seen many times. This chain uses TRBV20-1 with TRBJ2-2, with 7 bases identical to TRBD2. CDR1 and CDR2 from the germline V gene are DFQATT and SNEGSKA (reference sequence). Trimming took 1 base from V and 4 from J; bases not matched to a gene: 6. This CDR3 comprises 15 residues. CDR3 DNA: TGCAGTGCTAGAGTTGGTATAGCGGGCACCGGGGAGCTGTTTTTT. Translated: CSARVGIAGTGELFF.

About this clonotype itself: This may be a read error: a much more frequent sequence differs by one nucleotide. The V and J genes are TRBV11-2 and TRBJ2-5; tentatively, D is TRBD1 or TRBD2 (6 bases each). The germline CDR1 and CDR2 sequences are SGHAT and FQNNGV. This CDR3 is 16 amino acids long. The CDR3 here is CAGSLAGTSGAETQYF. The CDR3 DNA reads as TGTGCCGGCAGCTTAGCCGGGACTTCAGGGGCAGAGACCCAGTACTTC.

This clonotype was picked up many times. This chain joins TRBV20-1 and TRBJ1-2, with a tentative D call TRBD1 (5 bases). V was cut by 2 bases and J by 2 bases, with 21 bases left in between. Germline V gene sequence: CDR1 DFQATT, CDR2 SNEGSKA (reference sequence). The CDR3 has 17 amino acids. This CDR3 reads CSARSWTRDRKNYGYTF. CDR3 nucleotides: TGCAGTGCTAGATCCTGGACCCGGGACCGCAAAAACTATGGCTACACCTTC.

Many counts were recorded for this clonotype. The chain joins TRBV20-1 to TRBJ1-2; no definite D call. V gave up 0 bases and J gave up 8 bases, with 10 bases separating them. Germline V gene lookup returns CDR1 DFQATT and CDR2 SNEGSKA (reference sequence). This CDR3 is 12 amino acids long. CDR3 sequence: CSARDLASGYTF. The DNA for the CDR3 is TGCAGTGCTAGAGATTTGGCGTCCGGCTACACCTTC.

This clonotype was seen only a few times. The chain couples TRBV30 to TRBJ2-7; D is uncertain. The CDR3 covers 11 residues. V dropped 5 bases and J dropped 0 bases, with 5 bases sitting between them. Germline V lookup: CDR1 GTSNPN, CDR2 SVGIG (reference sequence). CDR3 sequence (DNA): TGTGCCTGGTCAAGCTCCTACGAGCAGTACTTC. Amino acids: CAWSSSYEQYF.

This clonotype was detected ten times or more. CDR3: CSTSGPGYNEQFF. The DNA of the CDR3 is TGCAGTACCTCGGGGCCGGGATACAATGAGCAGTTCTTC. The V and J genes are TRBV20-1 and TRBJ2-1, with D possibly being TRBD1 or TRBD2 (5 bases each). Trimming removed 8 bases at V and 4 bases at J, with 15 bases between. This CDR3 has 13 amino acids. CDR1 and CDR2 (germline): DFQATT, SNEGSKA (reference sequence).

This clonotype was counted at least ten times. The J gene is TRBJ2-7, the V gene TRBV7-2; D ambiguous. CDR3 size: 14 residues. Germline V gene sequence: CDR1 SGHTA, CDR2 FQGNSA. Trimming stripped 4 bases from V and 0 bases from J, with 10 bases between. The chain's CDR3 is CASSSTAGSYEQYF. CDR3 sequence (DNA): TGTGCCAGCAGCTCCACAGCAGGCTCCTACGAGCAGTACTTC.

This clonotype came up a few times. As DNA, the CDR3 is TGTGCCAGCAAACGGGACGTACATAATGAAAAACTGTTTTTT. Translation gives CASKRDVHNEKLFF. V usage is TRBV2 and J usage is TRBJ1-4; D is perhaps TRBD1 (5 bases). Between the trimmed V and J ends, which lost 7 bases and 4 bases, there was a span of 13 bases. The germline gives CDR1 SNHLY, CDR2 FYNNEI. This CDR3 spans 14 amino acids.

J is TRBJ1-1 and V is TRBV24-1, with D possibly being TRBD1 (5 bases). Germline V gene lookup returns CDR1 KGHDR and CDR2 SFDVKD. This CDR3 has 18 amino acids. Trimming cost V 9 bases and J 0 bases, with 25 bases left between them. The CDR3: CATGGRFSFSPMNTEAFF. In DNA, the CDR3 is TGTGCCACCGGGGGACGGTTCTCCTTTTCTCCCATGAACACTGAAGCTTTCTTT.

This clonotype was recorded many times. This chain joins TRBV4-3 and TRBJ1-2; the match to TRBD1 covers 7 bases. The CDR3 consists of 13 residues. Germline V gene lookup returns CDR1 LGHNA and CDR2 YSLEER. V shed 4 bases and J 4 bases; nucleotides not matched to a gene: 3. DNA of the CDR3: TGCGCCAGCAGCCTGGACAGGACCTATGGCTACACCTTC. It translates to CASSLDRTYGYTF.

This clonotype was picked up many times. V is TRBV20-1 and J is TRBJ2-1; 7 bases match TRBD2. This CDR3 has 15 amino acids. V lost 0 bases to trimming and J lost 3 bases; unmatched junction nucleotides: 5. Looked up from germline, CDR1 is DFQATT and CDR2 is SNEGSKA (reference sequence). As DNA, the CDR3 is TGCAGTGCTAGAGATCCCCGGACTAGCTACAATGAGCAGTTCTTC. Translated: CSARDPRTSYNEQFF.

Many counts were recorded for this clonotype. The chain has TRBV3-1 and TRBJ1-5, with D maybe TRBD1 (5 bases). The CDR3 has 16 residues. Germline loops: CDR1 LGHDT, CDR2 YNNKEL (reference sequence). Trimming took off 1 base at V and 0 bases at J, with 10 bases between the two ends. CDR3 DNA: TGTGCCAGCAGCCAAGGAGGGACGGGTAGCAATCAGCCCCAGCATTTT. Its protein is CASSQGGTGSNQPQHF.

The chain combines TRBV20-1 with TRBJ2-1, with D perhaps matching TRBD1 or TRBD2 (6 bases each). V shed 3 bases and J shed 5 bases, with 17 bases lying between them. The CDR3 covers 15 residues. The germline CDR1 and CDR2 sequences are DFQATT and SNEGSKA (reference sequence). The CDR3 nucleotides are TGCAGTGCTAGTGGGTCCGGGGGCAGGCACAATGAGCAGTTCTTC. Protein sequence: CSASGSGGRHNEQFF.

This clonotype was found many times. The junction does not match germline at one end; this may be a read error. CDR3 nucleotides: TGTGCCAGCAGTGAAGCGGCATTCAGAGGTCTCTCCTTC. Encoded protein: CASSEAAFRGLSF. V is TRBV6-1 and J is TRBJ1-2; D gene ambiguous. Germline CDR1 and CDR2: MNHNS and SASEGT. The CDR3 contains 13 residues.